The rows below give T cell receptor beta chains drawn from one sample of a study of blood T cell repertoires in COVID-19. Sequencing used immunoSEQ multiplex PCR; TCRdb keeps in-frame clones, though not all of them. Seen here are about 56,000 clones, 80% to 90% observed once, and the top ten hold under 15%. Sequencing input: peripheral blood. The origin of the receptors is a woman of 80 years or more with acute or convalescent COVID-19. Both conserved end residues are part of each CDR3. A D gene is named only where the DNA matches it firmly. Size is stated for part of the rows, as once, few or many counts, or as a class when the clone is expanded.

size: .
V: TRBV5-1
D: .
J: TRBJ1-1
DNA: TGCGCCAGCAGCTACAGGGCGATGAACACTGAAGCTTTCTTT
CDR3: CASSYRAMNTEAFF

size: .
V: TRBV6-5
D: .
J: TRBJ1-2
DNA: TGTGCCAGCAGTTACTCGATCAGGGGCCCTGAAGGCTACACCTTC
CDR3: CASSYSIRGPEGYTF

size: .
V: TRBV9
D: TRBD1
J: TRBJ2-7
DNA: TGTGCCAGCAGCCCGGGACAGCCCTACGAGCAGTACTTC
CDR3: CASSPGQPYEQYF

size: .
V: TRBV10-3
D: TRBD1
J: TRBJ1-4
DNA: TGTGCCATCAGTGATACGGACAGGGATGAAAAACTGTTTTTT
CDR3: CAISDTDRDEKLFF

size: .
V: TRBV3-1/TRBV3-2
D: .
J: TRBJ1-4
DNA: TGTGCCAGCAGCCAACCCGGGTTCTCGCTGGAACTGTTTTTT
CDR3: CASSQPGFSLELFF

size: .
V: TRBV12-5
D: TRBD1
J: TRBJ1-5
DNA: TGTGCTAGTGGCTCCGGACAGGTTGACAATCAGCCCCAGCATTTT
CDR3: CASGSGQVDNQPQHF

size: .
V: TRBV19
D: TRBD1
J: TRBJ1-5
DNA: TGTGCCAGTAGTAAGGGACAGAGCAATCAGCCCCAGCATTTT
CDR3: CASSKGQSNQPQHF

size: .
V: TRBV29-1
D: TRBD2
J: TRBJ2-2
DNA: TGCAGCGTGCGGACTAGCGGGGGGGCCACCGGGGAGCTGTTTTTT
CDR3: CSVRTSGGATGELFF

size: once
V: TRBV4-2
D: TRBD2
J: TRBJ2-2
DNA: TGTGCCAGCAGCCCAATAGCGGGAGGGAACACCGGGGAGCTGTTTTTT
CDR3: CASSPIAGGNTGELFF

size: .
V: TRBV3-1/TRBV3-2
D: .
J: TRBJ2-3
DNA: TGTGCCAGCAGCCAGAGAGTACAGGTAGTAGATACGCAGTATTTT
CDR3: CASSQRVQVVDTQYF

size: .
V: TRBV18
D: .
J: TRBJ2-3
DNA: TGTGCCAGCTCAAACCTAGGCACAGATACGCAGTATTTT
CDR3: CASSNLGTDTQYF

size: .
V: TRBV7-8
D: .
J: TRBJ1-2
DNA: TGTGCCAGCAGCTTAGAGTTAGCTGACAGGTTCTACACCTTC
CDR3: CASSLELADRFYTF

size: .
V: TRBV2
D: .
J: TRBJ1-4
DNA: TGTGCCAGCTTCCGGGAACTGGGGGAAAAACTGTTTTTT
CDR3: CASFRELGEKLFF

size: .
V: TRBV21-1
D: .
J: TRBJ2-1
DNA: TGTGCCAGGAGGGGACTGGAGAGTGAGCAGTTCTTC
CDR3: CARRGLESEQFF

size: .
V: TRBV3-1/TRBV3-2
D: TRBD2
J: TRBJ2-2
DNA: TGTGCCAGCAAGCTCGGCGGGGGGGACACCGGGGAGCTGTTTTTT
CDR3: CASKLGGGDTGELFF

size: .
V: TRBV7-2
D: TRBD1
J: TRBJ2-6
DNA: TGTGCCAGCAGCTTAAATAGACAGGGGGCTGCTGGGGCCAACGTCCTGACTTTC
CDR3: CASSLNRQGAAGANVLTF

size: .
V: TRBV2
D: .
J: TRBJ1-5
DNA: TGTGCCAGCAGCCGGATCCAGGTCAATAGCAATCAGCCCCAGCATTTT
CDR3: CASSRIQVNSNQPQHF

size: .
V: TRBV2
D: .
J: TRBJ1-5
DNA: TGTGCCAGCAAATACGACAGGACTTTCAATCAGCCCCAGCATTTT
CDR3: CASKYDRTFNQPQHF

size: .
V: TRBV12-5
D: TRBD1
J: TRBJ1-4
DNA: TGTGCTAGTGGGAGAGGACAGGGGAAGGGTAATGAAAAACTGTTTTTT
CDR3: CASGRGQGKGNEKLFF

size: .
V: TRBV5-1
D: .
J: TRBJ2-1
DNA: TGCGCCAGCAGCTTGGCGGCTAGCGTGGCTGAGCAGTTCTTC
CDR3: CASSLAASVAEQFF

size: .
V: TRBV19
D: TRBD1
J: TRBJ2-1
DNA: TGTGCCAGTAGTGTGGGGACCGGGACAGAACTTAATGAGCAGTTCTTC
CDR3: CASSVGTGTELNEQFF

size: .
V: TRBV7-2
D: TRBD1
J: TRBJ1-5
DNA: TGTGCCAGCAGCCTCGACAGGGGCAATCAGCCCCAGCATTTT
CDR3: CASSLDRGNQPQHF

size: .
V: TRBV11-1
D: TRBD1
J: TRBJ1-1
DNA: TGTGCCAGCAGCTCGGAGACAGGGGCTAACACTGAAGCTTTCTTT
CDR3: CASSSETGANTEAFF

size: .
V: TRBV5-5
D: .
J: TRBJ1-3
DNA: TGTGCCAGCAGCTTACAGTTTACAGGGACCTCTGGAAACACCATATATTTT
CDR3: CASSLQFTGTSGNTIYF

size: few
V: TRBV7-3
D: .
J: TRBJ1-5
DNA: TGTGCCAGCAGCCCACCGGACAGTCATAGCAATCAGCCCCAGCATTTT
CDR3: CASSPPDSHSNQPQHF

size: .
V: TRBV25-1
D: .
J: TRBJ1-1
DNA: TGTGCCAGCAGTGTGGGACATCGGAACACTGAAGCTTTCTTT
CDR3: CASSVGHRNTEAFF

size: .
V: TRBV6-1
D: .
J: TRBJ1-1
DNA: TGTGCCAGCAGTGAGGTTTCTACACGGGGTGAAGCTTTCTTT
CDR3: CASSEVSTRGEAFF

size: .
V: TRBV5-1
D: TRBD1
J: TRBJ2-5
DNA: TGCGCCAGCAGCTCGGGACAGCCCCAAGAGACCCAGTACTTC
CDR3: CASSSGQPQETQYF

size: .
V: TRBV27
D: .
J: TRBJ1-1
DNA: TGTGCCAGCAGTTTCCGGCTTTCCCATTCGGGGACTGAAGCTTTCTTT
CDR3: CASSFRLSHSGTEAFF

size: .
V: TRBV2
D: .
J: TRBJ2-7
DNA: TGTGCCAGCAGTGTTGGGAGGTCCTACGAGCAGTACTTC
CDR3: CASSVGRSYEQYF

size: .
V: TRBV5-4
D: TRBD1
J: TRBJ2-7
DNA: TGTGCCAGCAGCTTGGGGGGACAGGGCTCCTACGAGCAGTACTTC
CDR3: CASSLGGQGSYEQYF

size: few
V: TRBV11-3
D: .
J: TRBJ2-7
DNA: TGTGCCAGCAACAACAACCCCCGACATTACGAGCAGTACTTC
CDR3: CASNNNPRHYEQYF

size: once
V: TRBV7-2
D: .
J: TRBJ2-3
DNA: TGTGCCCAGGGCGGGGTAGCTAGCACAGATACGCAGTATTTT
CDR3: CAQGGVASTDTQYF

size: .
V: TRBV5-1
D: .
J: TRBJ1-6
DNA: TGCGCCAGCAGCATGAGGACAGCAAATTCACCCCTCCACTTT
CDR3: CASSMRTANSPLHF